These 23 T cell receptor beta chains originate from one sample sequenced in a study of cytomegalovirus exposure and HLA in healthy donors. Use of 60 Vbeta and 13 Jbeta primers characterized the PCR. The repertoire was sequenced with immunoSEQ multiplex PCR; TCRdb's copy has only in-frame clones and lacks some. The sample lists around 150,000 clones; 75% to 85% were seen once. The sequencing sample was made of PBMCs. Receptors were obtained from a girl under 10 years old in good health and CMV-seropositive.

The table lists this clone with a count of one. The J gene is TRBJ2-3, the V gene TRBV28, with 7 bases identical to TRBD1. Germline V gene data show CDR1 as MDHEN and CDR2 as SYDVKM. The V and J ends lost 11 bases and 4 bases, in that order; junction bases with no gene match: 18. The CDR3 runs 16 residues. The CDR3 sequence: CAVTASGGDDPDTQYF. The DNA of the CDR3 is TGTGCCGTAACGGCCTCAGGGGGTGACGATCCAGATACGCAGTATTTT. The variable domain in full, with the rest retrieved from reference TRBV28 and TRBJ2-3, is DVKVTQSSRYLVKRTGEKVFLECVQDMDHENMFWYRQDPGLGLRLIYFSYDVKMKEKGDIPEGYSVSREKKERFSLILESASTNQTSMYLCAVTASGGDDPDTQYFGPGTRLTVL.

The rearrangement uses TRBV2 and TRBJ1-1, with a tentative D call TRBD1 (6 bases). Trimming removed 7 bases from V and 10 bases from J, with 19 bases in between. Germline V lookup: CDR1 SNHLY, CDR2 FYNNEI. This CDR3 contains 13 residues. In nucleotides, the CDR3 is TGTGCCAGCAACCTAGGACAGCCCCGTCCAGCTTTCTTT. This sequence encodes CASNLGQPRPAFF.

V gene TRBV28 combines with J gene TRBJ1-4, with D possibly TRBD1 on 6 matching bases. CDR1 and CDR2 (germline): MDHEN, SYDVKM. This CDR3 contains 15 residues. The V end was cut by 5 bases, the J end by 8 bases, with 18 bases between. The CDR3 protein is CASSLMMGGGEKLFF. The DNA of the CDR3 is TGTGCCAGCAGTCTTATGATGGGGGGGGGCGAAAAACTGTTTTTT.

The chain employs TRBV5-1 and TRBJ2-7; 8 bases fit TRBD2. The CDR3 runs 13 residues. The V gene end was trimmed by 4 bases and the J gene end by 1 base; junction bases not matched to a gene: 1. Germline-derived CDR1 and CDR2 are SGHRS and YFSETQ. The CDR3 sequence: CASSRGGSYEQYF. CDR3 DNA: TGCGCCAGCAGCCGGGGGGGTTCCTACGAGCAGTACTTC.

The rearrangement links TRBV30 to TRBJ2-7; possibly TRBD2 for D (6 bases). The germline V gene encodes CDR1 GTSNPN and CDR2 SVGIG (reference sequence). V dropped 0 bases and J dropped 5 bases, with 14 bases sitting between them. This CDR3 region has 14 residues. DNA for the CDR3: TGTGCCTGGAGTGTAGGAGGGGCCGGGGACGAGCAGTACTTC. Protein: CAWSVGGAGDEQYF.

This chain joins TRBV4-1 and TRBJ2-1, with 13 bases fitting TRBD2. V lost 4 bases, J lost 6 bases, and 0 bases stayed unmatched. The CDR3 loop spans 14 amino acids. Germline values: CDR1 MGHRA, CDR2 YSYEKL. The CDR3 sequence: CASSRTSGGNEQFF. The CDR3, as DNA: TGCGCCAGCAGCCGGACTAGCGGGGGCAATGAGCAGTTCTTC.

The chain combines TRBV5-1 with TRBJ2-2; D ambiguous. CDR1 and CDR2 from the germline V gene are SGHRS and YFSETQ. With 1 base removed from V and 1 base from J, the gap between germline ends came to 8 bases. The CDR3 runs to 15 residues. In nucleotides, the CDR3 is TGCGCCAGCAGCTTGTTTGGCCAGAACACCGGGGAGCTGTTTTTT. Residues: CASSLFGQNTGELFF.

The CDR3 DNA follows: TGTGCCTGGAGTAAGACTAGCCTCAGCACAGATACGCAGTATTTT. It yields the protein CAWSKTSLSTDTQYF. This chain connects TRBV30 to TRBJ2-3, with 7 bases fitting TRBD2. V gave up 2 bases and J gave up 0 bases; unmatched junction bases: 5. The CDR3 length is 15 residues. CDR1 is GTSNPN and CDR2 is SVGIG in the germline V gene (reference sequence).

The chain employs TRBV5-1 and TRBJ2-1; TRBD2 aligns across 14 bases. Germline V lookup: CDR1 SGHRS, CDR2 YFSETQ. Trimming at V came to 5 bases and at J to 7 bases, leaving 11 bases not matched to a gene. The CDR3 spans 17 residues. In nucleotides, the CDR3 is TGCGCCAGCAGGATGGAGACTAGCGGGAGGGCCGAAAATGAGCAGTTCTTC. Encoded protein: CASRMETSGRAENEQFF.

J is TRBJ1-1 and V is TRBV28; D not certain. V was trimmed by 8 bases and J by 3 bases, leaving 13 bases between them. The CDR3 spans 13 residues. Germline CDR1 MDHEN, CDR2 SYDVKM. This CDR3 reads CASRGSQHTEAFF. Written as DNA, the CDR3 is TGTGCCAGCCGCGGATCACAACACACTGAAGCTTTCTTT.

J is TRBJ2-3 and V is TRBV5-4; D is ambiguous. The CDR3 spans 12 residues. The germline gives CDR1 SGHNT, CDR2 YYREEE (reference sequence). V lost 0 bases, J lost 6 bases, and 5 bases lay in between. As DNA, the CDR3 is TGTGCCAGCAGCTTGGTATCGGATACGCAGTATTTT. This sequence encodes CASSLVSDTQYF.

This chain connects TRBV5-1 to TRBJ1-1, with unresolved D. Germline V gene sequence: CDR1 SGHRS, CDR2 YFSETQ. This CDR3 comprises 15 residues. The germline V and J ends were trimmed by 0 bases and 3 bases, with 12 bases remaining between them. The CDR3 loop reads CASSLAEQVYTEAFF. The CDR3 bases are TGCGCCAGCAGCTTGGCCGAGCAGGTTTACACTGAAGCTTTCTTT.

The chain joins TRBV9 to TRBJ1-2; D gene unclear. The CDR3 runs 15 residues. Germline CDR1 reads SGDLS; CDR2 reads YYNGEE. Trimming shortened V by 1 base and J by 4 bases, and 14 bases separated the two germline ends. CDR3 in amino acids: CASSVSSTRIYGYTF. DNA of the CDR3: TGTGCCAGCAGCGTATCTTCGACACGAATCTATGGCTACACCTTC.

The sample holds a few counts of this clone. The chain employs TRBV4-2 and TRBJ2-3; 7 bases map to TRBD2. CDR3 length: 16 amino acids. Germline loops: CDR1 LGHNA, CDR2 YNFKEQ. V shed 3 bases, J shed 1 base, and the junction held 7 bases outside the gene matches. CDR3 in DNA: TGTGCCAGCAGCCATGTAAGCGGGAAAGGCACAGATACGCAGTATTTT. This codes for CASSHVSGKGTDTQYF.

This chain links TRBV28 with TRBJ2-5, with D tentatively TRBD2 (5 bases). The CDR3 consists of 16 residues. Looked up from germline, CDR1 is MDHEN and CDR2 is SYDVKM. V was clipped by 0 bases and J by 0 bases, with 11 bases between them. The CDR3 sequence: CASSLWLAENQETQYF. DNA for the CDR3: TGTGCCAGCAGTTTATGGCTAGCAGAAAACCAAGAGACCCAGTACTTC.

The rearrangement links TRBV5-1 to TRBJ2-3, with 12 bases identical to TRBD2. V shed 1 base, J shed 2 bases, and the junction held 5 bases outside the gene matches. The CDR3 spans 17 residues. Germline loops: CDR1 SGHRS, CDR2 YFSETQ. CDR3 coding DNA: TGCGCCAGCAGCTTGCGGCTAGCGGGAGGGTACACAGATACGCAGTATTTT. Encoded protein: CASSLRLAGGYTDTQYF.

The chain carries TRBV29-1 and TRBJ2-3; TRBD2 might be the D (6 bases). Trimming removed 5 bases at V and 4 bases at J, with 16 bases between. The CDR3 runs to 14 residues. Germline CDR1 SQVTM, CDR2 ANQGSEA. The CDR3 sequence is CSVQGGKGADTQYF. The CDR3 DNA sequence: TGCAGCGTTCAGGGCGGGAAAGGGGCAGATACGCAGTATTTT.

J is TRBJ1-1 and V is TRBV7-9, with 9 bases aligning to TRBD1. Unmatched junction bases numbered 3, after V lost 5 bases and J lost 5 bases. Germline values: CDR1 SEHNR, CDR2 FQNEAQ (reference sequence). The CDR3 sequence is 13 residues long. The CDR3 coding sequence is TGTGCCAGCAGCGCCGGGACAGGGACTGAAGCTTTCTTT. This sequence encodes CASSAGTGTEAFF.

The rearrangement joins TRBV10-3 to TRBJ1-2; 7 nucleotides line up with TRBD1. CDR3 size: 15 residues. Germline CDR1 reads ENHRY; CDR2 reads SYGVKD. V gave up 6 bases and J gave up 5 bases; unmatched junction bases: 12. The CDR3 DNA reads TGTGCCATCAGAGCCAGACAGGGCACGGGTTATGGCTACACCTTC. Amino acid sequence: CAIRARQGTGYGYTF.

The V and J genes are TRBV28 and TRBJ1-1, with TRBD1 as a possible D gene (6 bases). The V end lost 7 bases, the J end lost 0 bases, and 12 bases lay between the germline ends. CDR1 and CDR2 from the germline V gene are MDHEN and SYDVKM. CDR3 length: 14 amino acids. The CDR3 nucleotides read TGTGCCAGCAAGGAGGGGGGGATGAACACTGAAGCTTTCTTT. It yields the protein CASKEGGMNTEAFF.

The chain carries TRBV5-4 and TRBJ2-7; D remains unclear. V dropped 0 bases and J dropped 3 bases, with 10 bases sitting between them. The germline CDR1 and CDR2 sequences are SGHNT and YYREEE (reference sequence). The CDR3 has 14 amino acids. The CDR3 is CASSLEAAHYEQYF. In nucleotides, the CDR3 is TGTGCCAGCAGCTTGGAAGCAGCGCACTACGAGCAGTACTTC.

Here the CDR3 reads CASSYRSQAEAFF. CDR3 in DNA: TGTGCCAGCAGTTACCGGTCACAGGCGGAAGCTTTCTTT. V and J are TRBV6-5 and TRBJ1-1; D is perhaps TRBD1 (5 bases). V was cut by 2 bases and J by 8 bases, with 12 bases left in between. Germline V lookup: CDR1 MNHEY, CDR2 SVGAGI. The CDR3 consists of 13 residues.

The chain uses TRBV10-3 and TRBJ2-3; 8 positions match TRBD2. Germline CDR1 is ENHRY and CDR2 is SYGVKD. V lost 6 bases, J lost 4 bases, and 6 bases stayed unmatched. The CDR3 covers 14 residues. The CDR3 sequence is CAIRGLAGSDTQYF. The CDR3 DNA follows: TGTGCCATCAGAGGGCTAGCGGGTTCAGATACGCAGTATTTT.